This TCR beta chain originates from a study of cytomegalovirus exposure and HLA in healthy donors. Study-wide findings and caveats: Later on, a genetic analysis was performed. It linked a missense variant in DCLRE1C with V- and J-gene trimming of TCR beta. Analysis performed later showed TCR beta chains linked to HLA being more clonally expanded than equally common others.

V lost 0 bases to trimming and J lost 5 bases, with 10 bases between them. From germline, CDR1 is MNHEY and CDR2 SVGAGI. CDR3 length: 14 residues. In this sample, this clone turned up a few times. Its antigen is unidentified. 60 Vbeta and 13 Jbeta primers were used in PCR. TCRdb's copy holds only in-frame clones and misses some; the assay was immunoSEQ multiplex PCR. The sample yields about 150,000 clones, 65% to 85% seen once. The chain joins TRBV6-5 to TRBJ2-5; unclear D gene. The TCR was taken from a male donor in good health and CMV-seronegative. What was sequenced was PBMCs. CDR3 protein: CASSYSRNAETQYF. The DNA for the CDR3 is TGTGCCAGCAGTTACTCCCGCAACGCGGAGACCCAGTACTTC.